The 15 T cell receptor beta chains listed next were all sequenced from one sample in a study of T-cell reconstitution after alpha-beta-depleted transplantation in children. TCRbeta library preparation incorporated unique molecular identifiers. TCRdb re-called the PCR reads with MiXCR, one entry per CDR3 protein. The sample gives 610,000 or so distinct CDR3 sequences, approximately 30% of which show up once; under 45% is in the top ten. The specimen was PBMCs, collected before TCRalphabeta/CD19-depleted stem cell transplant. These receptors all come from a boy under two years old with Wiskott-Aldrich syndrome, due to receive a stem cell transplant.

The chain is built from TRBV9 and TRBJ2-7; the D is unclear. The CDR3 contains 13 residues. V gave up 2 bases and J gave up 2 bases, with 8 bases separating them. Germline V gives CDR1 SGDLS, CDR2 YYNGEE. Written as DNA, the CDR3 is TGTGCCAGCAGCGTCGGTCCAGCCTACGAGCAGTACTTC. It yields the protein CASSVGPAYEQYF.

V usage is TRBV6-1 and J usage is TRBJ2-7; tentatively, D is TRBD2 (5 bases). CDR1 and CDR2 from the germline V gene are MNHNS and SASEGT. With 5 bases removed from V and 5 bases from J, the gap between germline ends came to 13 bases. This CDR3 is built from 13 residues. For the CDR3, the DNA is TGTGCCAGCAGTCCCTGGAGAGGGAACGAGCAGTACTTC. As protein: CASSPWRGNEQYF.

The chain carries TRBV5-1 and TRBJ2-7; the match to TRBD2 covers 13 bases. Germline CDR1 SGHRS, CDR2 YFSETQ. V dropped 4 bases and J dropped 6; count of bases not matched to a gene: 7. CDR3 length: 15 amino acids. The CDR3 loop reads CASSPGLAGVTEQYF. Written as DNA, the CDR3 is TGCGCCAGCAGCCCCGGACTAGCGGGAGTAACCGAGCAGTACTTC.

V is TRBV7-9 and J is TRBJ2-7, with D uncertain. This CDR3 region has 14 residues. CDR1 and CDR2 (germline): SEHNR, FQNEAQ (reference sequence). Deletions cut 1 base from V and 2 bases from J, with 9 bases between. Written as DNA, the CDR3 is TGTGCCAGCAGCTTAGGCAGTGATCCCTACGAGCAGTACTTC. Encoded protein: CASSLGSDPYEQYF.

The rearrangement uses TRBV5-5 and TRBJ2-2; D possibly corresponds to TRBD1 (5 bases). V lost 1 base and J lost 0, with 10 bases in between. Per germline, CDR1 SGHKS and CDR2 YYEKEE (reference sequence). This CDR3 contains 16 residues. CDR3 residues: CASSLSRAANTGELFF. The CDR3 DNA follows: TGTGCCAGCAGCTTGAGCAGGGCGGCGAACACCGGGGAGCTGTTTTTT.

This clonotype was seen a few times. This chain joins TRBV20-1 and TRBJ2-7, with D unresolved. The CDR3 totals 14 residues. Trimming removed 0 bases at V and 2 bases at J, with 11 bases between. The germline gives CDR1 DFQATT, CDR2 SNEGSKA (reference sequence). CDR3 residues: CSARDSRRTYEQYF. The CDR3 DNA reads TGCAGTGCTAGAGATTCCAGACGAACCTACGAGCAGTACTTC.

This clonotype appeared a few times. The chain recombines TRBV29-1 with TRBJ2-7; 11 nucleotides agree with TRBD2. The CDR3 covers 15 residues. The J segment lost 4 bases and the V segment lost 7 bases, leaving 12 bases of the junction unmatched. Germline V lookup: CDR1 SQVTM, CDR2 ANQGSEA. The DNA for the CDR3 is TGCAGCGCCTCCGGGACTAGCGGTCCAAGTTACGAGCAGTACTTC. Its protein is CSASGTSGPSYEQYF.

This clonotype was observed a few times. This chain joins TRBV6-5 and TRBJ1-5, with D perhaps matching TRBD1 (5 bases). Germline values: CDR1 MNHEY, CDR2 SVGAGI. There are 14 residues in the CDR3. The V and J ends lost 2 bases and 6 bases respectively, with 11 bases between them. DNA for the CDR3: TGTGCCAGCAGTTACCGGGAAAGGGGTCAGCCCCAGCATTTT. Its protein is CASSYRERGQPQHF.

The genes are TRBV6-5 and TRBJ1-5; D is ambiguous. V gave up 2 bases and J gave up 0 bases, with 11 bases separating them. The CDR3 runs to 16 residues. Looked up from germline, CDR1 is MNHEY and CDR2 is SVGAGI. The DNA for the CDR3 is TGTGCCAGCAGTTACCGGTTCACCTATAGCAATCAGCCCCAGCATTTT. Residues: CASSYRFTYSNQPQHF.

This clonotype was observed a handful of times. The genes are TRBV20-1 and TRBJ2-1; D is unresolved. Germline V gives CDR1 DFQATT, CDR2 SNEGSKA (reference sequence). Between the trimmed V and J ends, which lost 3 bases and 6 bases, there was a span of 18 bases. This CDR3 is built from 15 residues. CDR3 in DNA: TGCAGTGCTAGGGGCGCGTGGGCACGCAGCAATGAGCAGTTCTTC. It specifies CSARGAWARSNEQFF.

This clonotype has just a few counts. The V and J genes are TRBV7-2 and TRBJ1-6; D may be TRBD1 (5 bases). Germline V CDR1 and CDR2: SGHTA, FQGNSA. V gave up 4 bases and J gave up 5 bases, with 12 bases separating them. The CDR3 has 15 residues. The DNA for the CDR3 is TGTGCCAGCAGCTCCTTCGACAGAGATAATTCACCCCTCCACTTT. It yields the protein CASSSFDRDNSPLHF.

The chain links TRBV10-3 to TRBJ1-6, with TRBD1 as a possible D gene (6 bases). CDR1 is ENHRY, CDR2 SYGVKD, per germline. Between the trimmed V and J ends, which lost 4 bases and 7 bases, there was a span of 17 bases. The CDR3 sequence is 16 residues long. The CDR3 here is CAISVTKPGQNSPLHF. CDR3 nucleotides: TGTGCCATCAGTGTAACTAAACCGGGACAAAATTCACCCCTCCACTTT.

The rearrangement joins TRBV20-1 to TRBJ2-5; the D is unclear. Trimming took off 0 bases at V and 1 base at J, with 12 bases between the two ends. CDR3 size: 15 residues. Germline assignment: CDR1 DFQATT and CDR2 SNEGSKA (reference sequence). The CDR3 spells CSARDLSESQETQYF. The CDR3 DNA sequence: TGCAGTGCTAGAGATTTGTCAGAAAGCCAAGAGACCCAGTACTTC.

The chain couples TRBV28 to TRBJ2-7, with TRBD2 matching 9 bases. This CDR3 contains 15 residues. The germline CDR1 and CDR2 sequences are MDHEN and SYDVKM. The V gene end was trimmed by 3 bases and the J gene end by 0 bases; junction bases not matched to a gene: 3. CDR3 nucleotides: TGTGCCAGCAGTTTTCTAGCGGGAAACTCCTACGAGCAGTACTTC. Translated: CASSFLAGNSYEQYF.

The sample holds a few counts of this clonotype. The chain has TRBV5-6 and TRBJ2-7; D not certain. V was cut by 8 bases and J by 3 bases, with 15 bases left in between. Germline CDR1 and CDR2: SGHDT and YYEEEE. The CDR3 extends over 13 amino acids. The CDR3: CASGEVGVYEQYF. In DNA form, the CDR3 reads TGTGCCAGTGGGGAAGTTGGCGTCTACGAGCAGTACTTC.